This record concerns one TCR beta chain sequence. Some clones are missing from TCRdb's copy, which holds only in-frame ones; the method was immunoSEQ multiplex PCR. The sample lists roughly 43,000 clones; more than 80% were seen once. These data belong to a study of blood T cell repertoires in COVID-19. Study-level background: The United States, Italy and Spain supplied acute and convalescent COVID-19 samples. T cells, B-cell-depleted T cells, or PBMCs provided the cDNA or gDNA that served as material.

The source is a man between 60 and 75 years old with active COVID-19. Source material: peripheral blood.

CDR3 sequence reads: CAISESGQPEQFF. The CDR3 coding sequence is TGTGCCATCAGTGAGTCGGGACAACCGGAGCAGTTCTTC. The gene calls are TRBV10-3 and TRBJ2-1; the D gene is possibly TRBD1 (6 bases). This CDR3 comprises 13 residues. V was shortened by 0 bases and J by 10 bases, with 10 bases between the two germline ends. Germline values: CDR1 ENHRY, CDR2 SYGVKD.